This T cell receptor (beta chain) is from a study of shared clonotypes between healthy human individuals. The data were produced by immunoSEQ multiplex PCR, yet TCRdb's version contains in-frame clones alone and is incomplete. This table has 2.5 million or so clones, just over 90% appearing once. The receptor was isolated from a man between 18 and 35 years old in good health. Material for sequencing was naive CD4+ T cells sorted from blood. Subset in this sample: CD45RA+ positively selected.

CDR3 amino acids: CASSSGAGEAFF. The CDR3 DNA sequence: TGTGCCAGCAGTTCGGGGGCCGGTGAAGCTTTCTTT. The chain uses TRBV27 and TRBJ1-1; the D gene is possibly TRBD1 (6 bases). Trimming removed 4 bases from V and 7 bases from J, with 10 bases in between. CDR1 MNHEY and CDR2 SMNVEV come from the germline V gene (reference sequence). The CDR3 is 12 residues long.